The present T cell receptor beta chain was sequenced within a study of blood T cell repertoires in COVID-19. While infection was still active, Seattle patients were enrolled and then followed longitudinally. Germline CDR1 SNHLY, CDR2 FYNNEI. The CDR3 spans 16 residues. The J segment lost 1 base and the V segment lost 6 bases, leaving 9 bases of the junction unmatched. In the original processing: Reference gene primer amplification gave estimated nucleated cell counts. Repertoires were generated with immunoSEQ multiplex PCR, while TCRdb's copy carries only in-frame clones and drops some. Clone size and V and J calls were adopted from that table, with D and trimming inferred from the DNA. The table records about 150,000 clones, approximately 80% of them present only once.

The receptor was derived from a woman aged 55-70 years with COVID-19, enrolled during active disease. V usage is TRBV2 and J usage is TRBJ1-1, with TRBD1 matching over 9 bases. The sequencing sample was made of peripheral blood. CDR3 sequence: CASSYGRTGENTEAFF. For the CDR3, the DNA is TGTGCCAGCAGCTACGGGCGGACAGGGGAGAACACTGAAGCTTTCTTT.